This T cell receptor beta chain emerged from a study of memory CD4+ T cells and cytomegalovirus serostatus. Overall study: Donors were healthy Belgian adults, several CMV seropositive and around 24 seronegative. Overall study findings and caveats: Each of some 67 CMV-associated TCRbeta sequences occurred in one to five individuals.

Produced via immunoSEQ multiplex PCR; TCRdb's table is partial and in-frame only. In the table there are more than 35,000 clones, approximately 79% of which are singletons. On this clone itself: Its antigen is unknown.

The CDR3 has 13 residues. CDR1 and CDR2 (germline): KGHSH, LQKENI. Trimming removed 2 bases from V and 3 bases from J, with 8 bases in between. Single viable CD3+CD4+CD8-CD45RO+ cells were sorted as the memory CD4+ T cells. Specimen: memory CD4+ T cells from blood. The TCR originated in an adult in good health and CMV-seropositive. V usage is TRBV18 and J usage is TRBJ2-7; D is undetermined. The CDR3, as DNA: TGTGCCAGCTCACCATTTGGGAACTACGAGCAGTACTTC. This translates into CASSPFGNYEQYF. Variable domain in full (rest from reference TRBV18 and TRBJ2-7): NAGVMQNPRHLVRRRGQEARLRCSPMKGHSHVYWYRQLPEEGLKFMVYLQKENIIDESGMPKERFSAEFPKEGPSILRIQQVVRGDSAAYFCASSPFGNYEQYFGPGTRLTVT.